The 21 T cell receptor beta chains in this list originate from one sample, sequenced in a study of alternative splicing in chronic myeloid leukemia remission (dated by TCRdb to the early 2020s). Taken with the paper, the label for time point translates to: chronic-phase CML before TKI therapy (screening/day 1). Preparation of the library involved bulk RNA-seq. These reads were obtained on an Illumina HiSeq 2500. The TruSeq Stranded RNA sample prep kit was used to generate libraries of poly-A-enriched mRNA from an input of 1 ug total RNA. Each CDR3 protein sequence appears as one entry after TCRdb reprocessed the reads, and no DNA is included. The table for this sample lists over 130 distinct CDR3 sequences; 90% to 97% of them were counted only once. The ten largest make up more than 9% of the sample. The material sequenced was PBMCs or total blood leukocytes (not recorded which), taken at diagnosis. The receptors stem from an adult with chronic myeloid leukemia.

V gene TRBV5-1 combines with J gene TRBJ2-2; without DNA, the TCRdb call of TRBD2 cannot be checked. This CDR3 spans 15 amino acids. The germline CDR1 and CDR2 sequences are SGHRS and YFSETQ. The CDR3 spells CASRLAGRNTGELFF. The full variable domain, completed using reference TRBV5-1 and TRBJ2-2, is KAGVTQTPRYLIKTRGQQVTLSCSPISGHRSVSWYQQTPGQGLQFLFEYFSETQRNKGNFPGRFSGRQFSNSRSEMNVSTLELGDSALYLCASRLAGRNTGELFFGEGSRLTVL.

CDR3: CASSARPRVNEQFF. The chain links TRBV3-1 to TRBJ2-1; TCRdb selects TRBD2, and the lack of DNA leaves this call unchecked. This CDR3 is built from 14 residues. Germline V gene sequence: CDR1 LGHDT, CDR2 YNNKEL (reference sequence).

V and J are TRBV2 and TRBJ1-2; TCRdb picks TRBD1, but there is no DNA to check that call. Germline lookup yields CDR1 SNHLY and CDR2 FYNNEI. The length of the CDR3 is 17 residues. CDR3 region: CASRGQVASLPSYGYTF.

The chain combines TRBV4-1 with TRBJ1-1. Germline loops: CDR1 MGHRA, CDR2 YSYEKL. CDR3 length: 14 amino acids. The CDR3 here is CASREEGMNTEAFF.

The rearrangement uses TRBV5-1 and TRBJ2-3; TCRdb picks TRBD1, but there is no DNA to check that call. This CDR3 contains 14 residues. Per germline, CDR1 SGHRS and CDR2 YFSETQ. CDR3 sequence reads: CASSPGQRTDTQYF.

The gene calls are TRBV11-2 and TRBJ2-3; the TCRdb D gene call, TRBD1, has no DNA to confirm it. Germline V lookup: CDR1 SGHAT, CDR2 FQNNGV. The CDR3 is made up of 15 amino acids. The CDR3 loop reads CASSFQQGPADTQYF.

The chain recombines TRBV7-2 with TRBJ1-2. From germline, CDR1 is SGHTA and CDR2 FQGNSA. This CDR3 has 15 residues. The chain's CDR3 is CASSLTGVDHAGYTF.

The chain has TRBV3-1 and TRBJ1-2. The CDR3 sequence is 15 residues long. Germline V gene data show CDR1 as LGHDT and CDR2 as YNNKEL (reference sequence). CDR3 sequence reads: CASSHRGEQNYGYTF.

The rearrangement uses TRBV5-1 and TRBJ2-7; lacking DNA, the TRBD1 call made by TCRdb goes unchecked. This CDR3 is 13 amino acids long. Germline V lookup: CDR1 SGHRS, CDR2 YFSETQ. The CDR3 is CASSFRQDYEQYF.

The CDR3 here is CASSLGDIALADTQYF. V gene TRBV5-1 combines with J gene TRBJ2-3; the TRBD2 assignment by TCRdb is unverifiable without DNA. The CDR3 extends over 16 amino acids. CDR1 and CDR2 (germline): SGHRS, YFSETQ. The whole variable domain, filled in from reference TRBV5-1 and TRBJ2-3, reads KAGVTQTPRYLIKTRGQQVTLSCSPISGHRSVSWYQQTPGQGLQFLFEYFSETQRNKGNFPGRFSGRQFSNSRSEMNVSTLELGDSALYLCASSLGDIALADTQYFGPGTRLTVL.

The chain carries TRBV19 and TRBJ2-1; TCRdb indicates TRBD2, and absent DNA this call remains unverified. The CDR3 loop spans 11 amino acids. The germline gives CDR1 LNHDA, CDR2 SQIVND (reference sequence). The CDR3 loop is CATLGGYEQFF.

This clonotype appeared once. CDR3 protein: CASSFGGGIFDNQPQHF. V usage is TRBV5-4 and J usage is TRBJ1-5. This CDR3 contains 17 residues. Germline V gene sequence: CDR1 SGHNT, CDR2 YYREEE (reference sequence).

The chain joins TRBV7-2 to TRBJ1-5. The length of the CDR3 is 15 residues. CDR1 and CDR2 (germline): SGHTA, FQGNSA. The chain's CDR3 is CASSLMAAPNQPQHF.

The chain carries TRBV21-1 and TRBJ1-6. TRBV21-1 is a pseudogene locus. This CDR3 spans 16 amino acids. CDR3 sequence: CASSPRPSSYNSPLHF.

The chain employs TRBV20-1 and TRBJ2-1; absent DNA, TCRdb's TRBD2 call cannot be checked. The V gene's germline CDR1 is DFQATT and CDR2 SNEGSKA (reference sequence). There are 12 residues in the CDR3. The CDR3 protein is CSAIGLAGEQFF.

The chain uses TRBV4-3 and TRBJ2-1. CDR3 length equals 16 residues. Looked up from germline, CDR1 is LGHNA and CDR2 is YSLEER. CDR3 protein: CASSQEVRSSYNEQFF.

The J gene is TRBJ1-2, the V gene TRBV7-3. CDR3 length: 15 amino acids. Per the germline V gene, CDR1 is SGHTA and CDR2 is FQGTGA. The CDR3 reads CASSLGAGTAYGYTF.

This CDR3 reads CASRSRGVGGTEAFF. The rearrangement links TRBV28 to TRBJ1-1. The CDR3 runs to 15 residues. The germline CDR1 and CDR2 sequences are MDHEN and SYDVKM.

V is TRBV12-3 or TRBV12-4 and J is TRBJ1-2; TCRdb returns TRBD1, unconfirmable since there is no DNA. The CDR3 contains 14 residues. CDR3 in amino acids: CASSYGTGTSGYTF.

This chain uses TRBV20-1 with TRBJ1-3. Germline CDR1 reads DFQATT; CDR2 reads SNEGSKA (reference sequence). CDR3 size: 14 residues. The CDR3 sequence is CSASYQLSGNTIYF.

The J gene is TRBJ2-5, the V gene TRBV7-7; TCRdb selects TRBD2, and the lack of DNA leaves this call unchecked. The CDR3 has 16 amino acids. CDR1 and CDR2 from the germline V gene are SSHAT and FNYEAQ (reference sequence). CDR3 sequence: CASSLGTSGGGETQYF.